A single sample gave rise to the 18 T cell receptor beta chains below, sequenced in a study of blood T cell repertoires in COVID-19. Only in-frame clones appear in the TCRdb table, and some are missing; sequencing was by immunoSEQ multiplex PCR. The sample carries about 80,000 clones, almost 85% recorded once. The sequencing sample was made of peripheral blood. The receptors stem from a man aged 45-65 years with COVID-19, enrolled during active disease.

The chain uses TRBV4-2 and TRBJ2-7; no clear D gene. The V end lost 4 bases, the J end lost 3 bases, and 10 bases lay between the germline ends. The CDR3 is made up of 13 amino acids. Germline V gene data show CDR1 as LGHNA and CDR2 as YNFKEQ. CDR3 protein: CASSPSRNYEQYF. The CDR3 region has the DNA TGTGCCAGCAGCCCCTCTAGGAACTACGAGCAGTACTTC.

The rearrangement links TRBV30 to TRBJ1-3; 7 nucleotides agree with TRBD1. Germline CDR1 and CDR2: GTSNPN and SVGIG (reference sequence). The CDR3 runs 15 residues. V shed 5 bases and J 1 base; nucleotides not matched to a gene: 8. In nucleotides, the CDR3 is TGTGCCTGGTACGAGACAGGGAGGTCTGGAAACACCATATATTTT. This codes for CAWYETGRSGNTIYF.

V gene TRBV6-5 combines with J gene TRBJ1-4; TRBD1 aligns across 8 bases. V dropped 10 bases and J dropped 6; count of bases not matched to a gene: 7. Germline V gene sequence: CDR1 MNHEY, CDR2 SVGAGI. CDR3 length equals 13 residues. The CDR3 region is CATARGRDEKLFF. DNA of the CDR3: TGTGCCACTGCCAGGGGGCGCGATGAAAAACTGTTTTTT.

The chain is built from TRBV19 and TRBJ1-6; D ambiguous. Per germline, CDR1 LNHDA and CDR2 SQIVND (reference sequence). CDR3 length equals 14 residues. With 3 bases removed from V and 10 bases from J, the gap between germline ends came to 13 bases. The CDR3: CASSIQGGRSPLHF. CDR3 coding DNA: TGTGCCAGTAGTATTCAAGGTGGGAGGTCACCCCTCCACTTT.

V is TRBV28 and J is TRBJ2-7; 12 positions agree with TRBD2. The CDR3 runs 14 residues. The germline CDR1 and CDR2 sequences are MDHEN and SYDVKM. V gave up 3 bases and J gave up 10 bases; unmatched junction bases: 7. CDR3: CASSFLAGGNLQYF. CDR3 coding DNA: TGTGCCAGCAGTTTCCTAGCGGGAGGGAACCTCCAGTACTTC.

This clone was seen only a few times. The chain carries TRBV6-4 and TRBJ2-7; 10 positions match TRBD2. The CDR3 has 14 amino acids. J lost 5 bases, V lost 6 bases, and 7 bases had no gene match. Germline assignment: CDR1 MRHNA and CDR2 SNTAGT. The CDR3 region is CASSPGLAGDEQYF. Written as DNA, the CDR3 is TGTGCCAGCAGCCCCGGGCTAGCGGGAGACGAGCAGTACTTC.

This chain links TRBV20-1 with TRBJ2-5, with TRBD2 identical over 9 bases. Per germline, CDR1 DFQATT and CDR2 SNEGSKA (reference sequence). This CDR3 is built from 11 residues. CDR3 coding DNA: TGCGTAGCGGGAGAGCAAGAGACCCAGTACTTC. This encodes CVAGEQETQYF.

The chain links TRBV6-5 to TRBJ2-7; unclear D gene. From germline, CDR1 is MNHEY and CDR2 SVGAGI. The V end was cut by 0 bases, the J end by 2 bases, with 8 bases between. The CDR3 totals 14 residues. The CDR3 nucleotides read TGTGCCAGCAGTTACTCGAGGCTGGCCTACGAGCAGTACTTC. Its protein product is CASSYSRLAYEQYF.

The gene calls are TRBV15 and TRBJ2-4, with 9 bases identical to TRBD2. J was trimmed by 6 bases and V by 0 bases; bases with no gene match: 9. This CDR3 is built from 17 residues. The germline CDR1 and CDR2 sequences are LNHNV and YYDKDF (reference sequence). The CDR3 DNA is TGTGCCACCAGCAGAGATAAGGGCGGGAGGGGAGGAAACATTCAGTACTTC. It specifies CATSRDKGGRGGNIQYF.

This sequence joins TRBV28 and TRBJ1-1; a weak D match, TRBD1 (5 bases). In germline, CDR1 is MDHEN, CDR2 SYDVKM. The V and J ends lost 4 bases and 8 bases respectively, with 8 bases between them. This CDR3 is 11 amino acids long. The DNA of the CDR3 is TGTGCCAGCAGTTCCCGGGGGGAAGCTTTCTTT. Translating gives CASSSRGEAFF.

This clone was detected a few times. V gene TRBV6-4 combines with J gene TRBJ2-3; the D gene is possibly TRBD1 (5 bases). The ends were cut back, 8 bases at V and 1 base at J, with 10 bases in the middle. Germline V gene lookup returns CDR1 MRHNA and CDR2 SNTAGT. This CDR3 spans 13 amino acids. CDR3 DNA sequence: TGTGCCAGCGCGAAGACAGGCACAGATACGCAGTATTTT. Amino acid sequence: CASAKTGTDTQYF.

The chain combines TRBV27 with TRBJ2-7; D might be TRBD1 (6 bases). The V end lost 4 bases, the J end lost 5 bases, and 18 bases lay between the germline ends. This CDR3 spans 15 amino acids. The germline V gene has CDR1 MNHEY and CDR2 SMNVEV (reference sequence). The CDR3 spells CASSSVPDSVHEQYF. CDR3 in DNA: TGTGCCAGCAGTTCTGTCCCGGACAGTGTCCACGAGCAGTACTTC.

The chain uses TRBV6-5 and TRBJ1-4; TRBD1 matches 8 bases. The CDR3 extends over 13 amino acids. Germline CDR1 reads MNHEY; CDR2 reads SVGAGI. The trim removed 6 bases at V and 7 bases at J, leaving 4 bases unmatched. The CDR3 region is CASSTGTGEKLFF. For the CDR3, the DNA is TGTGCCAGCAGCACCGGGACAGGTGAAAAACTGTTTTTT.

This chain joins TRBV7-2 and TRBJ1-6, with unresolved D. The germline CDR1 and CDR2 sequences are SGHTA and FQGNSA. The CDR3 is 15 residues long. V lost 6 bases and J 7 bases, leaving 16 bases between the germline ends. The CDR3, as DNA: TGTGCCAGCAGTCCGACCAACGGGGTCAATTCACCCCTCCACTTT. Translated: CASSPTNGVNSPLHF.

This chain joins TRBV18 and TRBJ2-1, with TRBD2 matching 8 bases. Germline CDR1 is KGHSH and CDR2 is LQKENI. J gave up 2 bases and V 6 bases, and 6 bases lay outside the gene matches. The CDR3 contains 15 residues. The CDR3 sequence: CASSPGGGAYNEQFF. The CDR3 DNA is TGTGCCAGCTCGCCGGGGGGGGGAGCCTACAATGAGCAGTTCTTC.

This sequence joins TRBV7-9 and TRBJ2-7; the match to TRBD2 covers 7 bases. The CDR3 runs 12 residues. V lost 5 bases, J lost 6 bases, and 4 bases stayed unmatched. Germline loops: CDR1 SEHNR, CDR2 FQNEAQ (reference sequence). The CDR3 is CASSPPSGEQYF. For the CDR3, the DNA is TGTGCCAGCAGCCCCCCTAGCGGCGAGCAGTACTTC.

This clone is judged medium-sized. The CDR3 DNA reads TGTGCCAGCAGCCAAGATCTCGGAATAGCATACGAGCAGTACTTC. It yields the protein CASSQDLGIAYEQYF. The chain has TRBV4-2 and TRBJ2-7, with D unclear. Trimming took 0 bases from V and 4 from J, leaving 13 bases between them. Germline V lookup: CDR1 LGHNA, CDR2 YNFKEQ. This CDR3 contains 15 residues.

V and J are TRBV6-4 and TRBJ2-1; 7 nucleotides match TRBD2. This CDR3 region has 15 residues. V was pared by 4 bases and J by 4 bases, with 7 bases of the junction left unmatched. Germline-derived CDR1 and CDR2 are MRHNA and SNTAGT. This CDR3 reads CASSGQAGEYNEQFF. Written as DNA, the CDR3 is TGTGCCAGCAGTGGCCAGGCGGGAGAATACAATGAGCAGTTCTTC.